This T cell receptor (beta chain) was sequenced for a study of blood T cell repertoires in COVID-19. Study-level information: In each case, the material was cDNA or gDNA derived from T cells, B-cell-depleted T cells, or PBMCs.

Original processing methods: Estimation of nucleated cell counts was performed using reference gene primer amplification. Sequencing was performed with immunoSEQ multiplex PCR; in TCRdb, only in-frame clones are kept and a portion is missing. V, J and clone size are taken as reported in that table, and D and trimming were inferred from the DNA itself. The sample yields 90,000 or so clones, approximately 86% seen once. Source material: peripheral blood. This sequence was found in a man between 60 and 70 years old with acute or convalescent COVID-19.

Here the CDR3 DNA reads TGTGCCAGCAGCTTTGGGACAGGAGCAAACACTGAAGCTTTCTTT. This codes for CASSFGTGANTEAFF. The chain links TRBV7-2 to TRBJ1-1; TRBD1 agrees at 8 bases. V dropped 3 bases and J dropped 2; count of bases not matched to a gene: 5. Germline V gene data show CDR1 as SGHTA and CDR2 as FQGNSA. The CDR3 is 15 amino acids.